This T cell receptor beta chain came from a study of tissue T cells after allogeneic stem cell transplantation. The table came from immunoSEQ multiplex PCR; TCRdb's copy has only in-frame clones and leaves some out. The sample yields 35,000 to 50,000 clones, 80% to 95% seen once. With V trimmed by 3 bases and J by 4 bases, 5 bases remained unmatched. This CDR3 region has 15 residues. Germline CDR1 and CDR2: MGHDK and SYGVNS. This TCR was sampled from a woman aged 35 to 70 who later had graft-versus-host disease after an allogeneic stem cell transplant. The sample was blood, taken before transplantation. This chain links TRBV25-1 with TRBJ2-2, with TRBD1 matching over 7 bases. The chain's CDR3 is CASSDDRALTGELFF. In DNA form, the CDR3 reads TGTGCCAGCAGTGATGACAGGGCTCTCACCGGGGAGCTGTTTTTT.